What follows are 10 T cell receptor beta chains derived from one specimen sequenced in a study of cytomegalovirus exposure and HLA in healthy donors. Primers for the PCR totalled 60 Vbeta and 13 Jbeta. The method was immunoSEQ multiplex PCR; TCRdb's version includes in-frame clones alone and lacks a portion of them. The table includes approximately 130,000 clones, 70% to 90% detected once. The material sequenced was PBMCs. These TCRs come from a man aged 35 to 55 in good health and CMV-seronegative.

V is TRBV18 and J is TRBJ2-1, with 13 nucleotides matching TRBD2. Germline CDR1 KGHSH, CDR2 LQKENI. The CDR3 consists of 15 residues. V trimming: 6 bases; J trimming: 7 bases; junction bases outside the gene matches: 6. The CDR3 loop reads CASSTGTSGINEQFF. The CDR3 region has the DNA TGTGCCAGCTCTACCGGGACTAGCGGGATAAATGAGCAGTTCTTC.

The chain's CDR3 is CASSYSLLPNYGYTF. The CDR3 nucleotides are TGTGCCAGCAGTTACTCCCTTCTACCTAACTATGGCTACACCTTC. The genes are TRBV6-5 and TRBJ1-2; D is unclear. The CDR3 runs to 15 residues. The ends were cut back, 0 bases at V and 0 bases at J, with 8 bases in the middle. Looked up from germline, CDR1 is MNHEY and CDR2 is SVGAGI.

The chain is built from TRBV27 and TRBJ2-3; perhaps TRBD2 as D (6 bases). Germline V gene data show CDR1 as MNHEY and CDR2 as SMNVEV (reference sequence). V dropped 4 bases and J dropped 6 bases, with 11 bases sitting between them. There are 13 residues in the CDR3. CDR3 bases: TGTGCCAGCAGTTACCTTCGGGGGGATACGCAGTATTTT. It translates to CASSYLRGDTQYF.

J is TRBJ1-1 and V is TRBV25-1; no reliable D call. Trimming took 2 bases from V and 4 from J, leaving 8 bases between them. This CDR3 spans 13 amino acids. From germline, CDR1 is MGHDK and CDR2 SYGVNS. CDR3 protein: CASSEGSGTEAFF. The CDR3, as DNA: TGTGCCAGCAGTGAAGGGTCGGGCACTGAAGCTTTCTTT.

This clone appeared once. The chain is built from TRBV12-5 and TRBJ1-1, with no clear D. Germline CDR1 and CDR2: LGHNT and FRNRAP. V lost 1 base and J lost 6, with 9 bases in between. CDR3 length equals 13 residues. Here the CDR3 reads CASGLAGLSEAFF. The CDR3 nucleotides are TGTGCTAGTGGTTTGGCCGGACTCTCTGAAGCTTTCTTT.

This clone turned up a few times. The chain links TRBV6-5 to TRBJ1-1, with no clear D. V dropped 6 bases and J dropped 0 bases, with 14 bases sitting between them. The CDR3 loop spans 15 amino acids. Germline V gene data show CDR1 as MNHEY and CDR2 as SVGAGI. The CDR3 reads CASSIGQRVNTEAFF. The CDR3 bases are TGTGCCAGCAGCATCGGGCAGAGGGTGAACACTGAAGCTTTCTTT.

The chain has TRBV4-1 and TRBJ1-4, with 9 nucleotides matching TRBD1. The V gene's germline CDR1 is MGHRA and CDR2 YSYEKL. The ends lost 4 bases at V and 8 bases at J; junction bases unmatched: 8. The CDR3 is made up of 15 amino acids. CDR3 sequence (DNA): TGCGCCAGCAGCCCCCGACAGGGGGGAAGCGAAAAACTGTTTTTT. Translated, it gives CASSPRQGGSEKLFF.

With regard to this clone: The junction departs from germline at one end; a sequencing error may be responsible. The rearrangement joins TRBV6-5 to TRBJ2-6; maybe TRBD1 (5 bases). This CDR3 has 13 residues. Germline loops: CDR1 MNHEY, CDR2 SVGAGI. CDR3 protein: CASRSSGANGLTF. The CDR3 bases are TGTGCCAGCAGGTCCTCTGGGGCCAACGGCCTGACTTTC.

This chain links TRBV4-3 with TRBJ2-1; TRBD2 might be the D (5 bases). The CDR3 is 16 residues long. The germline CDR1 and CDR2 sequences are LGHNA and YSLEER. V was trimmed by 0 bases and J by 2 bases, leaving 11 bases between them. DNA for the CDR3: TGCGCCAGCAGCCAAGATTGGCGGGTTGCCTACAATGAGCAGTTCTTC. Amino acid sequence: CASSQDWRVAYNEQFF.

V gene TRBV6-6 combines with J gene TRBJ2-7; 8 nucleotides align to TRBD1. The CDR3 has 15 amino acids. CDR1 MNHNY and CDR2 SVGAGI come from the germline V gene (reference sequence). V trimming: 0 bases; J trimming: 3 bases; junction bases outside the gene matches: 4. The CDR3 sequence: CASSYSSGQGYEQYF. The CDR3 DNA reads as TGTGCCAGCAGTTACTCGTCCGGACAGGGCTACGAGCAGTACTTC.